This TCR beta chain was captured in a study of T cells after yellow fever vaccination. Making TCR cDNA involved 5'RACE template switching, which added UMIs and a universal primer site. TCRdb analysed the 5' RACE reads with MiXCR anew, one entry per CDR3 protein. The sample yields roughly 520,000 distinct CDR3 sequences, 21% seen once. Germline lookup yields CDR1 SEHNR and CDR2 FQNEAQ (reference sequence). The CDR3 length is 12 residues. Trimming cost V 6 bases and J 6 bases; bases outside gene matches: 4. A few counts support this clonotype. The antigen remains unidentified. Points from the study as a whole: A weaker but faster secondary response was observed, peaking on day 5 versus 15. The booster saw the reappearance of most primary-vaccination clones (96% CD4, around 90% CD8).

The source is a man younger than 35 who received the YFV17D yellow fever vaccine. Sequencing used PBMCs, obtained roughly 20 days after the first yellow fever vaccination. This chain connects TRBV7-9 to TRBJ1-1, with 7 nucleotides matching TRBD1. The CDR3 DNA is TGTGCCAGCAGTGGGACAGTTGCTGAAGCTTTCTTT. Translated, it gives CASSGTVAEAFF. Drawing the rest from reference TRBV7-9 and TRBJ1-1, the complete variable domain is DTGVSQNPRHKITKRGQNVTFRCDPISEHNRLYWYRQTLGQGPEFLTYFQNEAQLEKSRLLSDRFSAERPKGSFSTLEIQRTEQGDSAMYLCASSGTVAEAFFGQGTRLTVV.